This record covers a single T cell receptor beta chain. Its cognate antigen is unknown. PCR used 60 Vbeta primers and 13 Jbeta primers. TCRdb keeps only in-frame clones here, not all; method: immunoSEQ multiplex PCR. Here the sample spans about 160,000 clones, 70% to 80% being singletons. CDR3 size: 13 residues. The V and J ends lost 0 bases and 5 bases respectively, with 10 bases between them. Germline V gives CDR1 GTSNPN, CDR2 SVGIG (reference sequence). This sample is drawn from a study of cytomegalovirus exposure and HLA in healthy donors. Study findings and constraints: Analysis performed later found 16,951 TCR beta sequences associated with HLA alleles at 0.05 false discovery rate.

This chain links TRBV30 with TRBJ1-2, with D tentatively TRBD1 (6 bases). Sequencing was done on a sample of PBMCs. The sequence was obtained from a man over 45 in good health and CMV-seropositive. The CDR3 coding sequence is TGTGCCTGGAGTGTTGGGCAGGGGTATGGCTACACCTTC. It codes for CAWSVGQGYGYTF. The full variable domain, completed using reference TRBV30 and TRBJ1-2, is SQTIHQWPATLVQPVGSPLSLECTVEGTSNPNLYWYRQAAGRGLQLLFYSVGIGQISSEVPQNLSASRPQDRQFILSSKKLLLSDSGFYLCAWSVGQGYGYTFGSGTRLTVV.